The sequence of this T cell receptor (beta chain) was determined in a study of T-cell reconstitution after alpha-beta-depleted transplantation in children. V shed 4 bases, J shed 11 bases, and the junction held 8 bases outside the gene matches. The germline V gene encodes CDR1 SGHDT and CDR2 YYEEEE. The length of the CDR3 is 13 residues. This sample's TCRbeta library carried unique molecular identifier barcodes. TCRdb fed the PCR reads into MiXCR, producing one record per CDR3 protein. The sample has 250,000 to 350,000 distinct CDR3 sequences; 9.9% are singletons. The sequence derives from a human donor who donated a stem cell graft to a child with SCID. V is TRBV5-6 and J is TRBJ1-1; 10 bases are a match to TRBD1. The sample here was PBMCs from the stem cell graft donor, taken from the stem cell graft. CDR3 in DNA: TGTGCCAGCAGCCTGACAGGGGGCGCGACGGCTTTCTTT. Translated: CASSLTGGATAFF.